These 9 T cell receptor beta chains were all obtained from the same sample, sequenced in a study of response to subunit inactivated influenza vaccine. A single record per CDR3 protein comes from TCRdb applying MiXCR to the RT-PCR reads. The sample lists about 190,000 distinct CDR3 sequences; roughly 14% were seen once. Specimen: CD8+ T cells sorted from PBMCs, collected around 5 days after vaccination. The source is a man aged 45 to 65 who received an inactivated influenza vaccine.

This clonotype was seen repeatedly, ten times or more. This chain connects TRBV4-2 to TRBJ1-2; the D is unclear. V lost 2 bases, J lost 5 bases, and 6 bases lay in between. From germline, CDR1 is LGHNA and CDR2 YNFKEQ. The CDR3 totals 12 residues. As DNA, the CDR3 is TGTGCCAGCAGCCAACGGTTATATGGCTACACCTTC. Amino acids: CASSQRLYGYTF.

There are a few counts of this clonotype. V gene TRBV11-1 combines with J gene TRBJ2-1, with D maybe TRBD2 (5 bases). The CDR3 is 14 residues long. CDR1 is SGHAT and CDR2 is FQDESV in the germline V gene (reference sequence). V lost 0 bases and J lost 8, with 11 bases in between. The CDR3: CASSLAGEGDEQFF. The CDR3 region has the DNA TGTGCCAGCAGCTTAGCGGGAGAGGGCGATGAGCAGTTCTTC.

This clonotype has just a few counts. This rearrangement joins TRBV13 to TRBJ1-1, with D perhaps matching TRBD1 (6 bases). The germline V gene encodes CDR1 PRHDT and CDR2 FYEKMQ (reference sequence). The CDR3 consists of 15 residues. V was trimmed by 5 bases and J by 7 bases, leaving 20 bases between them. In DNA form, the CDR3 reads TGTGCCAGCAGCCGCCAGGGGACGGGAGACAGTGAAGCTTTCTTT. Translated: CASSRQGTGDSEAFF.

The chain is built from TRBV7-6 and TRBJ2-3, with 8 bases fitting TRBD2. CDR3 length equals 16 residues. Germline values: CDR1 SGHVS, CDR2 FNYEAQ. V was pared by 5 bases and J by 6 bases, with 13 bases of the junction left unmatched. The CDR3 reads CASSPAERELADTQYF. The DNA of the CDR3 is TGTGCCAGCAGCCCCGCCGAGCGGGAGTTGGCCGATACGCAGTATTTT.

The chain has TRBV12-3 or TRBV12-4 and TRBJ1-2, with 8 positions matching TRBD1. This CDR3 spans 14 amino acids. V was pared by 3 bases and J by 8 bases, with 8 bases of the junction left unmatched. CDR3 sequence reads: CASSFSRTGKGYTF. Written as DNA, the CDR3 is TGTGCCAGCAGTTTCAGTCGGACAGGGAAGGGCTACACCTTC.

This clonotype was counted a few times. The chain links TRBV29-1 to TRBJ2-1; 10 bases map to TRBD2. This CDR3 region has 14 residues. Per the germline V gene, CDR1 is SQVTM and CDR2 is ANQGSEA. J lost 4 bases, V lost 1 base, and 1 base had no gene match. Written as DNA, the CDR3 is TGCAGCGTTGAAGGGACTAGCGGTTACAATGAGCAGTTCTTC. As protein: CSVEGTSGYNEQFF.

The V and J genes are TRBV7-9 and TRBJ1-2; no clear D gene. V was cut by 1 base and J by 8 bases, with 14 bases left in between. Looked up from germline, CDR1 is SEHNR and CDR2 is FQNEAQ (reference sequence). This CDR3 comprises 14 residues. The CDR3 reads CASSLVNPGSGYTF. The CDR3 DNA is TGTGCCAGCAGCTTAGTCAACCCGGGCTCCGGCTACACCTTC.

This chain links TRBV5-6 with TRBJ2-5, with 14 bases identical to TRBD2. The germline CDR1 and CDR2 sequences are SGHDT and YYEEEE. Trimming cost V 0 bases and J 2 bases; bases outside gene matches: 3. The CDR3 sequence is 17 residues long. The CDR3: CASSLGTSGRRQETQYF. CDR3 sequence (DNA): TGTGCCAGCAGCTTGGGGACTAGCGGGAGGCGGCAAGAGACCCAGTACTTC.

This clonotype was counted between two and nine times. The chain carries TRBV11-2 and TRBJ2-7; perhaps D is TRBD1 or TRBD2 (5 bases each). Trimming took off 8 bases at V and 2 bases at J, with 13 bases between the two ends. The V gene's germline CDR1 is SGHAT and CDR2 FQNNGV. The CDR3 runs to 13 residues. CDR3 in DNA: TGTGCCAGCCAGGACACGGAGGCCTACGAGCAGTACTTC. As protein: CASQDTEAYEQYF.